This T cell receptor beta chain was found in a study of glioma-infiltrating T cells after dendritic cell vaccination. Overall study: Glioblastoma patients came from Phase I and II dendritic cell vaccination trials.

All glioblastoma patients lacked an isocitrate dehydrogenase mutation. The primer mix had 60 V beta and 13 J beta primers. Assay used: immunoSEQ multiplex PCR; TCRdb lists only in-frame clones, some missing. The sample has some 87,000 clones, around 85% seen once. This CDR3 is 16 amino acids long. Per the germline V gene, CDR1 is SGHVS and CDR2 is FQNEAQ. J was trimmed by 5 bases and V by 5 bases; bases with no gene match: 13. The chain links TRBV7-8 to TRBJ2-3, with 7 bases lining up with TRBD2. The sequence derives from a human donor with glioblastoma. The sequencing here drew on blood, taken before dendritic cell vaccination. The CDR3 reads CASSPTSAYPVDTQYF. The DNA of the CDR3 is TGTGCCAGCAGCCCCACTAGCGCCTACCCGGTAGATACGCAGTATTTT.